Listed below are T cell receptor beta chains from one sample, sequenced in a study of blood T cell repertoires in COVID-19. Here immunoSEQ multiplex PCR was the method, and the copy in TCRdb shows in-frame clones only, minus some. The sample holds about 160,000 clones, approximately 84% seen once. The sequenced sample was peripheral blood. The receptor set was obtained from an elderly woman with acute or convalescent COVID-19. Both conserved end residues are part of each CDR3. A D gene is named only where the DNA matches it firmly. Not all rows give a size; the values are once, few, many and, for expanded clones, a class.

TRBJ2-3 TRBV5-4 few . 13 TGTGCCAGCAGCTTGGCCGGCACAGATACGCAGTATTTT CASSLAGTDTQYF
TRBJ1-4 TRBV2 . . 12 TGTGCCAGCAGTGTCCGGAATGAAAAACTGTTTTTT CASSVRNEKLFF
TRBJ1-2 TRBV11-2 . . 14 TGTGCCAGCAGCTTAGTTACCAGGGGTGATGGCTACACCTTC CASSLVTRGDGYTF
TRBJ2-7 TRBV6-5 . . 11 TGTGCCACCCTAGGAGCCTACGAGCAGTACTTC CATLGAYEQYF
TRBJ1-1 TRBV29-1 once . 13 TGCAGCGCAGGGAGGGGGGCCAACACTGAAGCTTTCTTT CSAGRGANTEAFF
TRBJ2-1 TRBV20-1 . TRBD2 11 TGCAGTGCTAACTTCGGGAGGGGGCAGTTCTTC CSANFGRGQFF
TRBJ1-4 TRBV5-8 few TRBD1 14 TGTGCCAGCAACTGGGGACAGGGTGGTGAAAAACTGTTTTTT CASNWGQGGEKLFF
TRBJ2-7 TRBV11-2 once . 15 TGTGCCAGCAGCTTAGAAGGCAGGGCCAACTACGAGCAGTACTTC CASSLEGRANYEQYF
TRBJ1-1 TRBV2 . . 13 TGTGCCAGCAGTCCACAGGGAAGAACTGAAGCTTTCTTT CASSPQGRTEAFF
TRBJ1-1 TRBV11-2 . TRBD1 18 TGTGCCAGCAGCTTCGCGACAGGGGGGGGCACTGAAGTCACTGAAGCTTTCTTT CASSFATGGGTEVTEAFF
TRBJ2-2 TRBV9 . . 13 TGTGCCAGCAGCGCGAGGGTAGCCGGGGAGCTGTTTTTT CASSARVAGELFF
TRBJ2-2 TRBV7-6 . . 14 TGTGCCAGCAGCTTAGTGTGGGCCACCGGGGAGCTGTTTTTT CASSLVWATGELFF
TRBJ2-1 TRBV6-6 . TRBD2 14 TGTGCCAGCAGGCCTAGCGGGAGGGGCAATGAGCAGTTCTTC CASRPSGRGNEQFF
TRBJ2-2 TRBV4-1 . . 15 TGCGCCAGCAGCCAAGATCGGGGGGCCACCGGGGAGCTGTTTTTT CASSQDRGATGELFF
TRBJ2-7 TRBV4-1 . . 13 TGCGCCAGCAGCCAAGTGCAGGGATACGAGCAGTACTTC CASSQVQGYEQYF
TRBJ1-1 TRBV14 . . 16 TGTGCCAGCAGCCAACTAGGCTACGGGGGAAACACTGAAGCTTTCTTT CASSQLGYGGNTEAFF
TRBJ2-6 TRBV5-4 . . 16 TGTGCCAGCAGCTTGGGCGACAGGTCTGGGGCCAACGTCCTGACTTTC CASSLGDRSGANVLTF
TRBJ2-6 TRBV6-5 . . 15 TGTGCCAGCGCGTGGGACTTCTCTGGGGCCAACGTCCTGACTTTC CASAWDFSGANVLTF
TRBJ2-7 TRBV2 . TRBD1 12 TGTGCCAGCAGTGCCCTGGACAGGGTGGAGTACTTC CASSALDRVEYF
TRBJ2-2 TRBV5-1 . TRBD2 18 TGCGCCAGCAGCTTGCACGGACTAGCGGGCCCTAACACCGGGGAGCTGTTTTTT CASSLHGLAGPNTGELFF
TRBJ2-1 TRBV4-2 . . 13 TGTGCCAGCAGCCAAGCCCTTGGGACAGAGCAGTTCTTC CASSQALGTEQFF
TRBJ1-5 TRBV6-1 . . 15 TGTGCCAGCAGTGAAGTAGGGCAGGGTCAAAGGGCCCAGCATTTT CASSEVGQGQRAQHF
TRBJ1-1 TRBV6-2/TRBV6-3 few . 11 TGTGCCAGCAGTCAGGGGACTGAAGCTTTCTTT CASSQGTEAFF
TRBJ2-2 TRBV6-4 . . 14 TGTGCCAGCAGTAGGGACTTGTACACCGGGGAGCTGTTTTTT CASSRDLYTGELFF
TRBJ1-2 TRBV19 . TRBD1 15 TGTGCCAGTAGTACCGGGGACAGCCCTGGCGGTGGCTACACCTTC CASSTGDSPGGGYTF
TRBJ1-2 TRBV3-1/TRBV3-2 . . 19 TGTGCCAGCAGCCAAGATGGGGGCGTCAATAGGGCGAGTAACTATGGCTACACCTTC CASSQDGGVNRASNYGYTF
TRBJ2-3 TRBV5-4 few TRBD1 15 TGTGCCAGCAGCATTCAGGGGGTTGGCGCAGATACGCAGTATTTT CASSIQGVGADTQYF
TRBJ2-3 TRBV5-1 . TRBD2 15 TGCGCCAGCAGCCCTAGCGGGTCTAGCACAGATACGCAGTATTTT CASSPSGSSTDTQYF
TRBJ1-4 TRBV28 . . 14 TGTGCCAGCGGACTGGGGGCTTCAGATGAAAAACTGTTTTTT CASGLGASDEKLFF
TRBJ1-6 TRBV7-2 . . 13 TGTGCCAGCAGCTCTTCCTATAATTCACCCCTCCACTTT CASSSSYNSPLHF
TRBJ1-1 TRBV12-3/TRBV12-4 once . 12 TGTGCCATCACCGGGACACTCGGTGAAGCTTTCTTT CAITGTLGEAFF
TRBJ2-5 TRBV5-4 . . 13 TGTGCCAGCAGCTTGACTAGCAAGAAGACCCAGTACTTC CASSLTSKKTQYF
TRBJ2-5 TRBV18 . . 13 TGTGCCAGCTCACCTCAGTACCAAGAGACCCAGTACTTC CASSPQYQETQYF
TRBJ2-7 TRBV27 . . 15 TGTGCCAGCAGGGACCGGGCCATAGCGAGCTACGAGCAGTACTTC CASRDRAIASYEQYF